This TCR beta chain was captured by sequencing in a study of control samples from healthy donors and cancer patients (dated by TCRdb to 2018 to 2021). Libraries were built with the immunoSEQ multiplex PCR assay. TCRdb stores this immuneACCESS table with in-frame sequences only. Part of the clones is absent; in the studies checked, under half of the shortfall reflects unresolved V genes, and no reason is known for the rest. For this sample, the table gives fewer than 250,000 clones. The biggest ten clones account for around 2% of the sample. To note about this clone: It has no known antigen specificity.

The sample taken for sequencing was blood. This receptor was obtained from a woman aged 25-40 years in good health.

The CDR3 reads as follows: CASSLVGLRDGNYNSPLHF. The DNA reads TGTGCCAGCAGCTTGGTCGGGTTAAGGGACGGGAATTATAATTCACCCCTCCACTTT. Rearrangement joined TRBV5-6 to TRBJ1-6; tentative D gene TRBD1, with 5 bases matching. CDR3 length: 19 amino acids, cysteine to phenylalanine. Only the CDR3 region is kept as DNA, spanning 57 bases read in frame from base 1. Between the V and J ends, shortened by 0 bases and 4 bases respectively, the junction contains 20 bases. CDR1 is given as SGHDT and CDR2 as YYEEEE, both from the germline V gene.